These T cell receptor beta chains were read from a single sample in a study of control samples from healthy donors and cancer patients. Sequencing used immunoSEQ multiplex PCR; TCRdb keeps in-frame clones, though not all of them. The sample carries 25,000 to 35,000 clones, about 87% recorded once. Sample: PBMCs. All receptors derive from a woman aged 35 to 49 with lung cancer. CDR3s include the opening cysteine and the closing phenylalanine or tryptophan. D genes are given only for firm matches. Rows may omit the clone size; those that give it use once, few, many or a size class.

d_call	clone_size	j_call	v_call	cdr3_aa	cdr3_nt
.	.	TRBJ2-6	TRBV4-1	CASSQEGTGANVLTF	TGCGCCAGCAGCCAAGAGGGAACCGGGGCCAACGTCCTGACTTTC
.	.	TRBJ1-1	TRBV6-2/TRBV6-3	CASSYRGSSGTEAFF	TGTGCCAGCAGTTACAGAGGCAGCTCAGGGACTGAAGCTTTCTTT
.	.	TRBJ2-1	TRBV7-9	CASSRGAFNEQFF	TGTGCCAGCAGCCGGGGGGCTTTCAATGAGCAGTTCTTC
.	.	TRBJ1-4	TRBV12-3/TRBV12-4	CASSLGTPEKLFF	TGTGCCAGCAGTTTAGGGACACCAGAAAAACTGTTTTTT
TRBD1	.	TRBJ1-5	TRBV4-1	CASRRDTTGDGNQPQHF	TGCGCCAGCAGACGAGACACGACAGGGGATGGCAATCAGCCCCAGCATTTT
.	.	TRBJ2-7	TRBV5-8	CASSLASYEQYF	TGTGCCAGCAGCTTGGCCTCCTACGAGCAGTACTTC
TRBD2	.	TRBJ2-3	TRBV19	CASNRAGAGDTQYF	TGTGCCAGTAATCGAGCGGGGGCGGGAGATACGCAGTATTTT
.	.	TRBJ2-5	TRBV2	CASSEDRVSQTQYF	TGTGCCAGCAGCGAGGACAGAGTTAGTCAGACCCAGTACTTC
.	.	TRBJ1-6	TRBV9	CASSVVAPPGFYNSPLHF	TGTGCCAGCAGCGTAGTAGCCCCTCCGGGTTTCTATAATTCACCCCTCCACTTT
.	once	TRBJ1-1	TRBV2	CAGYRDLNTEAFF	TGTGCTGGGTACAGGGACCTGAACACTGAAGCTTTCTTT
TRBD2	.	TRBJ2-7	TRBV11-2	CASSASSGGVSYEQYF	TGTGCCAGCAGCGCGAGCAGCGGGGGAGTCTCCTACGAGCAGTACTTC
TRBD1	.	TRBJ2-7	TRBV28	CASSFGTGASYEQYF	TGTGCCAGCAGTTTTGGGACAGGGGCCTCCTACGAGCAGTACTTC
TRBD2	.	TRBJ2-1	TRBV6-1	CASSARPAGGSYNEQFF	TGTGCCAGCAGTGCCAGACCAGCGGGGGGGTCATATAATGAGCAGTTCTTC
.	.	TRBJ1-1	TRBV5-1	CASSFKPGTEAFF	TGCGCCAGCAGCTTTAAACCGGGGACTGAAGCTTTCTTT
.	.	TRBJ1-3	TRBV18	CASSGGSTSGNTIYF	TGTGCCAGCTCAGGGGGCAGCACCTCTGGAAACACCATATATTTT
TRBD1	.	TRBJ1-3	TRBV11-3	CASSAGTGGSGNTIYF	TGTGCCAGCAGCGCCGGGACAGGGGGCTCTGGAAACACCATATATTTT
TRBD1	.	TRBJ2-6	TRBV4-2	CASSLRNDRGSGTGANVLTF	TGTGCCAGCAGCCTTCGAAACGACAGGGGTAGTGGTACTGGGGCCAACGTCCTGACTTTC
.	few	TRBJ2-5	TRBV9	CASSVGSLQETQYF	TGTGCCAGCAGCGTGGGCAGTCTCCAAGAGACCCAGTACTTC
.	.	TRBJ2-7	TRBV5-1	CASSLAPGAYEQYF	TGCGCCAGCAGCTTGGCGCCCGGAGCCTACGAGCAGTACTTC
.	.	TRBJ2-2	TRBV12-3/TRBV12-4	CASSLRAGELFF	TGTGCCAGCAGTTTAAGGGCCGGGGAGCTGTTTTTT
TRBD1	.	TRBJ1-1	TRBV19	CASSIAGGQGDTEAFF	TGTGCCAGTAGTATAGCGGGCGGACAGGGAGACACTGAAGCTTTCTTT
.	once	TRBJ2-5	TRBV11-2	CASSFRRVPSETQYF	TGTGCCAGCAGCTTTAGGCGGGTTCCTAGCGAGACCCAGTACTTC
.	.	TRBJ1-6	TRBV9	CASSAQGPTDSPLHF	TGTGCCAGCAGCGCACAGGGTCCGACTGATTCACCCCTCCACTTT
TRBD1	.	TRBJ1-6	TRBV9	CASSVQGALNSPLHF	TGTGCCAGCAGCGTACAGGGGGCATTGAATTCACCCCTCCACTTT
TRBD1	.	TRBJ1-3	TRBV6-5	CASSRGQGEGNTIYF	TGTGCCAGCAGTAGGGGACAGGGGGAAGGAAACACCATATATTTT
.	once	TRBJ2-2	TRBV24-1	CATSDLTGVTGELFF	TGTGCCACCAGTGATTTGACCGGGGTCACCGGGGAGCTGTTTTTT
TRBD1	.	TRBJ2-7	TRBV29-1	CSAGGQGFGEQYF	TGCAGCGCTGGGGGACAGGGTTTTGGCGAGCAGTACTTC
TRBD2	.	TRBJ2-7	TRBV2	CASSEAGLAGKEQYF	TGTGCCAGCAGTGAAGCGGGTCTAGCGGGGAAAGAGCAGTACTTC
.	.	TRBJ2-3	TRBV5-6	CASSLPGADTQYF	TGTGCCAGCAGCTTGCCCGGGGCAGATACGCAGTATTTT
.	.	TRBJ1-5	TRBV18	CASSPSGGENQPQHF	TGTGCCAGCTCACCATCGGGCGGGGAAAATCAGCCCCAGCATTTT
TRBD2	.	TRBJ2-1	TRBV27	CASSPGAGHNEQFF	TGTGCCAGCAGTCCCGGAGCGGGGCACAATGAGCAGTTCTTC
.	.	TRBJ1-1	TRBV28	CASSLAAPEAFF	TGTGCCAGCAGCCTGGCCGCGCCTGAAGCTTTCTTT
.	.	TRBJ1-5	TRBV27	CASSLSAGNSNQPQHF	TGTGCCAGCAGTTTATCTGCTGGGAATAGCAATCAGCCCCAGCATTTT
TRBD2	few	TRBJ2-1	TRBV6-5	CASSSLGGNNEQFF	TGTGCCAGCAGTTCCCTCGGGGGGAACAATGAGCAGTTCTTC
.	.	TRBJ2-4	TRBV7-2	CASSPNTRNIQYF	TGTGCCAGCAGCCCAAATACGCGAAACATTCAGTACTTC
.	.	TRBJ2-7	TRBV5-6	CASSGTGRSTYEQYF	TGTGCCAGCAGCGGCACAGGGAGGAGTACCTACGAGCAGTACTTC
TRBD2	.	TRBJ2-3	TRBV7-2	CASSPNSGGAEDTQYF	TGTGCCAGCAGCCCGAATAGCGGGGGGGCGGAAGATACGCAGTATTTT
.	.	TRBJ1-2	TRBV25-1	CASSDTQGVFYGYTF	TGTGCCAGCAGTGACACACAGGGCGTGTTCTATGGCTACACCTTC
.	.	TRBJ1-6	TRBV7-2	CASSLDSDNSPLHF	TGTGCCAGCAGCTTAGACAGCGATAATTCACCCCTCCACTTT
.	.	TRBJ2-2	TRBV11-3	CASSLVWTGELFF	TGTGCCAGCAGCTTAGTCTGGACAGGGGAGCTGTTTTTT
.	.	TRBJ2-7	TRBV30	CAWSLGSSYEQYF	TGTGCCTGGAGTTTGGGGTCCTCCTACGAGCAGTACTTC
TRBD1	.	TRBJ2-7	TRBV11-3	CASSLGQGNEQYF	TGTGCCAGCAGCTTAGGACAGGGGAACGAGCAGTACTTC
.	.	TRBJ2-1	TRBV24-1	CATSDRFSYNEQFF	TGTGCCACCAGTGACCGTTTCTCCTACAATGAGCAGTTCTTC
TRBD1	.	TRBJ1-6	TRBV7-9	CASSLTGENSPLHF	TGTGCCAGCAGCCTGACAGGGGAGAATTCACCCCTCCACTTT
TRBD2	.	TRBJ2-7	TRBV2	CASSIGVGSGRYEQYF	TGTGCCAGCAGTATAGGGGTGGGTAGCGGGCGCTACGAGCAGTACTTC
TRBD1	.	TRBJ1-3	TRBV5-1	CASSPGGSGVGNTIYF	TGCGCCAGCAGCCCAGGGGGTTCAGGTGTAGGGAACACCATATATTTT
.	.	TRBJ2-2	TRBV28	CASSLSVTGELFF	TGTGCCAGCAGTTTGAGTGTCACCGGGGAGCTGTTTTTT
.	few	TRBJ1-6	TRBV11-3	CASSFDSLNSPLHF	TGTGCCAGCAGTTTTGACAGCCTGAATTCACCCCTCCACTTT
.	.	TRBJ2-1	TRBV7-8	CASTRATGYNEQFF	TGTGCCAGCACTCGAGCCACGGGTTACAATGAGCAGTTCTTC
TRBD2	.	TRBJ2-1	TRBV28	CASSLAGGRGEQFF	TGTGCCAGCAGTTTAGCGGGGGGGCGGGGTGAGCAGTTCTTC
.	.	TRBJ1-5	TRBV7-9	CASSLAGDQPQHF	TGTGCCAGCAGCTTAGCGGGGGATCAGCCCCAGCATTTT
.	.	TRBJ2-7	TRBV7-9	CASSEQGYEQYF	TGTGCCAGCAGCGAACAGGGCTACGAGCAGTACTTC
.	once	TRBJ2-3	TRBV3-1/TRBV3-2	CASSQGTGAHTDTQYF	TGTGCCAGCAGCCAAGGCACGGGGGCCCACACAGATACGCAGTATTTT
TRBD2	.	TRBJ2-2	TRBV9	CASSGLAGGLAGELFF	TGTGCCAGCAGCGGATTAGCGGGGGGGCTTGCCGGGGAGCTGTTTTTT
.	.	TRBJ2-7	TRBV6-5	CASRGAVEQYF	TGTGCCAGCAGAGGGGCTGTTGAGCAGTACTTC